This TCR beta chain was recorded in a study of CD8 T cells in Susac syndrome. Study results and limitations: It was acknowledged in the study that its TCR sequencing and HLA analysis involved a relatively small number of individuals.

Of note for this clonotype: What it binds is unknown.

An input of about 0.5 to 1 ug of RNA was subjected to reverse transcription using random hexamers. Amplification of TCR beta CDR3 across 54 Vbeta and 13 Jbeta was performed with immunoSEQ multiplex PCR. MiXCR, run by TCRdb on the immunoSEQ multiplex PCR reads, gives a single entry per CDR3 protein. The sample lists about 300,000 distinct CDR3 sequences, 75% to 85% occurring once. CDR3 length: 14 residues. V shed 0 bases and J shed 5 bases, with 10 bases lying between them. CDR1 is SGHDN, CDR2 FVKESK, per germline. It was treatment-naive patients with stable or active relapsing-remitting disease who made up the multiple sclerosis controls. Both CD4+ and CD8+ T cells were negatively isolated, and TEMRA cells underwent FACS enrichment.

The rearrangement links TRBV14 to TRBJ1-1, with unresolved D. Sequencing was done on a sample of CD8+ T cells from PBMCs. This sequence originates from a human donor with multiple sclerosis. CDR3 nucleotide sequence: TGTGCCAGCAGCCAAGATATCGTAGGGACTGAAGCTTTCTTT. As protein: CASSQDIVGTEAFF.